These 15 T cell receptor beta chains were sequenced from one sample in a study of T cells in women clearing cervical HPV infection (dated by TCRdb to 2017 to 2018). The receptor library was made with the immunoSEQ multiplex PCR assay. TCRdb mirrors the immuneACCESS table, restricted to in-frame sequences. Some clones are absent from its copies; in checked studies, under half trace to an unresolved V gene, and the reason for the others is unknown. Per the sample table, the count is 20,000 to 30,000 clones. In total, the top ten clones hold approximately 5.4% of the sample. The sample was blood buffy coat. The receptors were gathered from a woman between 18 and 69 years old with a cervical HPV16 infection that either progressed to CIN3+ or cleared (not recorded which).

Turning to this clone: The CDR3 extends 3 residues past the end of the read, so its final part is completed from the germline J gene. This chain uses TRBV7-7 with TRBJ2-7, with 8 positions matching TRBD1. CDR1 and CDR2 (germline): SSHAT, FNYEAQ (reference sequence). This CDR3 contains 13 residues. V dropped 1 base and J dropped 4; count of bases not matched to a gene: 0. The covered CDR3 bases are TGTGCCAGCAGCTTAGACAGGGGGTACGAG. This sequence encodes CASSLDRGYE. The full CDR3 is CASSLDRGYEQYF. The complete variable domain, with remaining parts taken from reference TRBV7-7 and TRBJ2-7, reads GAGVSQSPRYKVTKRGQDVTLRCDPISSHATLYWYQQALGQGPEFLTYFNYEAQPDKSGLPSDRFSAERPEGSISTLTIQRTEQRDSAMYRCASSLDRGYEQYFGPGTRLTVT.

Of note for this clone: The read halts 3 residues ahead of the CDR3 end, with the missing end drawn from the germline J gene. J is TRBJ1-2 and V is TRBV30, with TRBD1 matching over 9 bases. With 1 base clipped from V and 6 bases from J, the junction kept 12 bases outside the gene matches. The CDR3 loop spans 16 amino acids. The germline gives CDR1 GTSNPN, CDR2 SVGIG (reference sequence). This chain's CDR3 is CAWSALGVQGADGYTF. CDR3 DNA, as far as it was read: TGTGCCTGGAGTGCCCTAGGGGTACAGGGGGCGGATGGC.

As for this clone: From the germline J gene comes the end of the CDR3, since the read stops 3 residues before it. V is TRBV5-6 and J is TRBJ1-2, with TRBD1 identical over 8 bases. The CDR3 extends over 15 amino acids. Germline CDR1 is SGHDT and CDR2 is YYEEEE. The CDR3 bases that were read are TGTGCCAGCAGCGGAGGCAGGGGGCCCTCCTACGAC. Translating gives CASSGGRGPSYD. The whole CDR3 region reads CASSGGRGPSYDYTF.

As concerns this clone: From the germline J gene comes the end of the CDR3, since the read stops 3 residues before it. The gene calls are TRBV7-9 and TRBJ2-1; 10 nucleotides align to TRBD2. The ends lost 0 bases at V and 8 bases at J; junction bases unmatched: 4. The CDR3 has 15 residues. From germline, CDR1 is SEHNR and CDR2 FQNEAQ (reference sequence). The DNA read from the CDR3 is TGTGCCAGCAGCTTAGCGAGCGGGAGGGCCCATGAG. This translates into CASSLASGRAHE. The whole CDR3 sequence reads CASSLASGRAHEQFF. Supplemented by reference TRBV7-9 and TRBJ2-1, the full variable domain reads DTGVSQNPRHKITKRGQNVTFRCDPISEHNRLYWYRQTLGQGPEFLTYFQNEAQLEKSRLLSDRFSAERPKGSFSTLEIQRTEQGDSAMYLCASSLASGRAHEQFFGPGTRLTVL.

Comment on this clone: Read sequence stops 3 residues before the CDR3 end, and the germline J gene provides the missing end. The chain has TRBV29-1 and TRBJ2-5, with unresolved D. The CDR3 consists of 14 residues. CDR1 is SQVTM and CDR2 is ANQGSEA in the germline V gene. Trimming cost V 3 bases and J 4 bases, with 15 bases left between them. Incomplete CDR3 DNA: TGCAGCGTTGATCGGTACGGGTTCGGAGAGACC. Translated: CSVDRYGFGET. In full, the CDR3 is CSVDRYGFGETQYF.

Notes on this clone: The read is 3 residues too short to cover the CDR3 end, so that end is filled in from the germline J gene. The chain carries TRBV18 and TRBJ2-3; D may be TRBD1 or TRBD2 (5 bases each). The CDR3 sequence is 15 residues long. Germline-derived CDR1 and CDR2 are KGHSH and LQKENI. CDR3 residues: CASSPRQSSWETQYF. The covered CDR3 bases are TGTGCCAGCTCACCTCGACAGTCGTCCTGGGAGACG.

Concerning this clone: With the read ending 3 residues before the CDR3 end, the germline J gene is used to fill in that end. Within the sample, other DNA sequences also encode this same CDR3. The chain carries TRBV19 and TRBJ1-3; D ambiguous. Germline V gives CDR1 LNHDA, CDR2 SQIVND (reference sequence). V was cut by 2 bases and J by 3 bases, with 11 bases left in between. The CDR3 has 15 amino acids. CDR3 amino acids: CASSISGLYGNTIYF. CDR3 DNA (partial): TGTGCCAGTAGTATATCGGGTTTGTATGGAAACACC.

In the case of this clone: From the germline J gene comes the end of the CDR3, since the read stops 3 residues before it. This chain connects TRBV2 to TRBJ1-5; perhaps TRBD1 as D (5 bases). Trimming left V 4 bases short and J 4 bases short, with 14 bases between. CDR3 length: 15 residues. Germline V gene data show CDR1 as SNHLY and CDR2 as FYNNEI. CDR3 sequence: CASSVRQAGNQPQHF. Partial CDR3 DNA: TGTGCCAGCAGTGTAAGGCAGGCAGGGAATCAGCCC.

About this clone itself: The read gets to within 3 residues of the CDR3 end, and the germline J gene fills in the rest. This chain joins TRBV30 and TRBJ1-2, with D perhaps matching TRBD1 (5 bases). CDR3 size: 17 residues. Per the germline V gene, CDR1 is GTSNPN and CDR2 is SVGIG (reference sequence). CDR3 amino acids: CAFSPGLAGALSYDYTF. The CDR3 bases that were read are TGTGCCTTCTCGCCGGGACTAGCGGGAGCGCTTTCCTACGAC. The variable domain in full, with the rest retrieved from reference TRBV30 and TRBJ1-2, is SQTIHQWPATLVQPVGSPLSLECTVEGTSNPNLYWYRQAAGRGLQLLFYSVGIGQISSEVPQNLSASRPQDRQFILSSKKLLLSDSGFYLCAFSPGLAGALSYDYTFGSGTRLTVV.

As for this clone: The CDR3 extends 3 residues past the end of the read, so its final part is completed from the germline J gene. The chain has TRBV30 and TRBJ1-6, with D tentatively TRBD1 (6 bases). The V gene lost 0 bases and the J gene lost 7 bases, with 10 bases spanning the gap. Germline loops: CDR1 GTSNPN, CDR2 SVGIG (reference sequence). The length of the CDR3 is 14 residues. CDR3 protein: CAWSVRDNNSPLHF. CDR3 DNA (partial): TGTGCCTGGAGTGTACGGGACAACAATTCACCC.

As concerns this clone: The read stops 3 residues short of the end of the CDR3; the missing end is completed from the germline J gene. The J gene is TRBJ2-3, the V gene TRBV19, with a possible D match to TRBD1 (6 bases). This CDR3 spans 14 amino acids. Germline loops: CDR1 LNHDA, CDR2 SQIVND (reference sequence). CDR3 amino acids: CASSNRVSNQPQYF. Partial CDR3 DNA: TGTGCCAGTAGTAACAGGGTTAGCAATCAGCCG.

To note about this clone: Read data end 3 residues before the CDR3 end; the end is taken from the germline J gene. The chain is built from TRBV10-3 and TRBJ1-4; 9 bases match TRBD1. This CDR3 region has 14 residues. V trimming: 6 bases; J trimming: 8 bases; junction bases outside the gene matches: 7. Per germline, CDR1 ENHRY and CDR2 SYGVKD. The CDR3 DNA, read in part, is TGTGCCATCAGCGAGGACAGGGGTGGCGAAAAA. As protein: CAISEDRGGEK. Given in full, the CDR3 is CAISEDRGGEKLFF.

The DNA read from the CDR3 is TGCGCCAGCAGCTTGGGAGGACAGGTGTTTTACGAG. Residues: CASSLGGQVFYE. The full CDR3 protein reads CASSLGGQVFYEQYF. The genes are TRBV5-1 and TRBJ2-7, with 7 bases lining up with TRBD1. The sequence runs out 3 residues before the end of the CDR3; the remainder is reconstructed from the germline J gene. CDR1 and CDR2 (germline): SGHRS, YFSETQ. The CDR3 covers 15 residues. Trimming cost V 0 bases and J 4 bases; bases outside gene matches: 7.

Concerning this clone: Read sequence stops 3 residues before the CDR3 end, and the germline J gene provides the missing end. The rearrangement joins TRBV2 to TRBJ1-2; 10 bases fit TRBD1. The CDR3 sequence is 15 residues long. Trimming removed 1 base from V and 7 bases from J; junction bases left unmatched: 6. The germline gives CDR1 SNHLY, CDR2 FYNNEI. The CDR3 sequence: CASSEGTGGISGYTF. The part of the CDR3 DNA that was read is TGTGCCAGCAGTGAAGGGACAGGGGGAATCTCTGGC.

Concerning this clone: Read sequence stops 3 residues before the CDR3 end, and the germline J gene provides the missing end. The rearrangement links TRBV30 to TRBJ1-1; D is undetermined. CDR3 length: 13 residues. Trimming took off 0 bases at V and 3 bases at J, with 8 bases between the two ends. The V gene's germline CDR1 is GTSNPN and CDR2 SVGIG (reference sequence). The sequenced CDR3 bases are TGTGCCTGGAGTGTACGGGGTGACACTGAA. Translation gives CAWSVRGDTE. The complete CDR3 reads CAWSVRGDTEAFF.